This TCR beta chain appears in the sequencing data of a study of blood T cell repertoires in COVID-19. Study information: Sources were T cells, B-cell-depleted T cells, or PBMCs; the material itself was cDNA or gDNA.

In germline, CDR1 is SQVTM, CDR2 ANQGSEA. The CDR3 spans 13 residues. The V gene lost 7 bases and the J gene lost 2 bases, with 13 bases spanning the gap. In this sample, this clone turned up once. Study processing details: Nucleated cell number was recorded as an estimate derived from reference gene primer amplification. Profiling relied on immunoSEQ multiplex PCR, and the TCRdb table lists in-frame clones only, not all of them. D and trimming come from the DNA, and the V and J calls and clone size come from that table. The sample consists of more than 110,000 clones, about 90% of them appearing once.

Sequencing was performed on peripheral blood. The clonotype comes from a man aged 45-65 years with active or convalescent COVID-19. The chain uses TRBV29-1 and TRBJ2-3; the D is unclear. For the CDR3, the DNA is TGCAGCGCCGCGGTGGTAAACACAGATACGCAGTATTTT. This sequence encodes CSAAVVNTDTQYF.